The 20 T cell receptor beta chains below all came from one sample that was sequenced in a study of human T cells and chemical hapten exposure (dated by TCRdb to 2020 to 2023). Preparation of the library involved RACE. The sequencer listed for this sample is NextSeq 500. TCRdb took the public reads, trimmed them with fastp at Q25, ran MiXCR for clone calling and kept in-frame beta chains. Entries are consolidated by CDR3 protein sequence, retaining the most common genes and DNA. The sample table lists about 65,000 distinct CDR3 sequences, under 7.5% of them with a count of one. In total, the top ten clones hold under 4.5% of the sample. According to the study, the label for this sample's time point signals: healthy volunteer bleed at 6 weeks. Total RNA was extracted from unfractionated whole blood that had been collected in Tempus Blood RNA tubes. The sample taken for sequencing was whole blood. These receptors originate from a female donor in good health. Some clones in this sample may be carry-over from other donors' samples.

This clonotype was counted only a few times. The J gene is TRBJ1-5, the V gene TRBV6-5; a possible D gene is TRBD1 (5 bases). The V and J ends lost 8 bases and 2 bases respectively, with 28 bases between them. CDR1 is MNHEY, CDR2 SVGAGI, per germline. This CDR3 spans 19 amino acids. The CDR3 DNA reads TGTGCCAGCCGGAGGGAAGAGGGGTTTGAGGGAGTTTGCAATCAGCCCCAGCATTTT. Its protein product is CASRREEGFEGVCNQPQHF.

This clonotype was counted many times. The chain has TRBV6-1 and TRBJ2-3; 7 nucleotides line up with TRBD2. The trim removed 2 bases at V and 3 bases at J, leaving 5 bases unmatched. Per germline, CDR1 MNHNS and CDR2 SASEGT. The CDR3 loop spans 15 amino acids. The CDR3 bases are TGTGCCAGCAGTGAACCCTCACTAGCGACAGATACGCAGTATTTT. Its translation: CASSEPSLATDTQYF.

This clonotype was observed a handful of times. V usage is TRBV15 and J usage is TRBJ2-1, with D possibly TRBD2 on 5 matching bases. The germline V and J ends were trimmed by 0 bases and 14 bases, with 14 bases remaining between them. Germline V gene data show CDR1 as LNHNV and CDR2 as YYDKDF (reference sequence). The CDR3 runs 13 residues. CDR3 sequence (DNA): TGTGCCACCAGCAGAGATCGAGAGGGTCTGAAGTTCTTC. It translates to CATSRDREGLKFF.

This clonotype was counted ten times or more. The rearrangement uses TRBV28 and TRBJ1-5; 7 positions match TRBD1. The V gene's germline CDR1 is MDHEN and CDR2 SYDVKM. Trimming took 5 bases from V and 7 from J; bases not matched to a gene: 5. The CDR3 runs to 13 residues. The CDR3 loop is CASSTQQGQPQHF. In DNA form, the CDR3 reads TGTGCCAGCAGTACTCAACAGGGGCAGCCCCAGCATTTT. Full variable domain (rest looked up from reference TRBV28 and TRBJ1-5): DVKVTQSSRYLVKRTGEKVFLECVQDMDHENMFWYRQDPGLGLRLIYFSYDVKMKEKGDIPEGYSVSREKKERFSLILESASTNQTSMYLCASSTQQGQPQHFGDGTRLSIL.

In this sample, this clonotype turned up many times. The V gene is TRBV29-1, the J gene TRBJ2-7, with D possibly being TRBD2 (6 bases). The germline V and J ends were trimmed by 4 bases and 5 bases, with 18 bases remaining between them. CDR1 is SQVTM, CDR2 ANQGSEA, per germline. The CDR3 extends over 14 amino acids. The CDR3 loop is CSVAGTPFLNEQYF. The DNA of the CDR3 is TGCAGCGTTGCGGGGACTCCCTTCCTCAACGAGCAGTACTTC.

Concerning this clonotype itself: This may come from a read error, since a much larger clone is one base off. The chain combines TRBV12-3 or TRBV12-4 with TRBJ1-2; D call uncertain. The length of the CDR3 is 12 residues. CDR3 nucleotides: TGTGCCAGCAGTTTAGGATCCTATGGCTACAACTTC. It codes for CASSLGSYGYNF.

This clonotype has just a few counts. The chain recombines TRBV6-1 with TRBJ2-5, with D possibly being TRBD1 (6 bases). V was cut by 4 bases and J by 1 base, with 13 bases left in between. Germline values: CDR1 MNHNS, CDR2 SASEGT. The CDR3 consists of 15 residues. The CDR3, as DNA: TGTGCCAGCAGTGCAGGGGTCTCCCCCCAAGAGACCCAGTACTTC. It is translated as CASSAGVSPQETQYF.

This chain uses TRBV7-3 with TRBJ2-3; TRBD2 aligns across 10 bases. Germline lookup yields CDR1 SGHTA and CDR2 FQGTGA. The CDR3 loop spans 19 amino acids. The V and J ends lost 5 bases and 4 bases, in that order; junction bases with no gene match: 18. The chain's CDR3 is CASSQEWASGSWVADTQYF. As DNA, the CDR3 is TGTGCCAGCAGCCAAGAATGGGCTAGCGGGAGTTGGGTTGCAGATACGCAGTATTTT. Using reference TRBV7-3 and TRBJ2-3 for the parts outside the CDR3, the full variable domain is GAGVSQTPSNKVTEKGKYVELRCDPISGHTALYWYRQSLGQGPEFLIYFQGTGAADDSGLPNDRFFAVRPEGSVSTLKIQRTERGDSAVYLCASSQEWASGSWVADTQYFGPGTRLTVL.

The rearrangement links TRBV2 to TRBJ1-5; D ambiguous. Germline CDR1 reads SNHLY; CDR2 reads FYNNEI. V lost 6 bases and J 0 bases, leaving 9 bases between the germline ends. This CDR3 is 14 amino acids long. DNA for the CDR3: TGTGCCAGCAGGCTAGACAATAGCAATCAGCCCCAGCATTTT. It yields the protein CASRLDNSNQPQHF.

This clonotype was seen at least ten times. The chain employs TRBV6-6 and TRBJ2-2; 9 bases agree with TRBD1. Germline V gene lookup returns CDR1 MNHNY and CDR2 SVGAGI (reference sequence). After removal of 8 bases from V and 3 bases from J, the junction contained 7 bases not matched to a gene. The CDR3 covers 15 residues. The CDR3 is CASRPWTGDTGELFF. CDR3 nucleotide sequence: TGTGCCAGCCGACCCTGGACAGGGGACACCGGGGAGCTGTTTTTT.

This clonotype was seen at least ten times. V usage is TRBV4-1 and J usage is TRBJ1-4; D ambiguous. Trimming removed 2 bases at V and 4 bases at J, with 14 bases between. The length of the CDR3 is 16 residues. Per the germline V gene, CDR1 is MGHRA and CDR2 is YSYEKL. CDR3 nucleotides: TGCGCCAGCAGCCAACTTCGAGGGCGCGATAATGAAAAACTGTTTTTT. It encodes CASSQLRGRDNEKLFF.

The chain carries TRBV5-6 and TRBJ2-1, with 9 bases identical to TRBD2. Germline V gene data show CDR1 as SGHDT and CDR2 as YYEEEE. The CDR3 is 17 residues long. V was clipped by 0 bases and J by 9 bases; unmatched bases: 13. In DNA, the CDR3 is TGTGCCAGCAGCTTGGGCCGGGGCGGGAGGGGTTGGGGTGAGCAGTTCTTC. It specifies CASSLGRGGRGWGEQFF.

This rearrangement joins TRBV6-2 or TRBV6-3 to TRBJ1-1; TRBD1 aligns across 7 bases. Losses at the gene ends were 5 bases for V and 8 bases for J; bases not matched to a gene: 8. This CDR3 region has 13 residues. Germline CDR1 MNHEY, CDR2 SVGEGT. CDR3 bases: TGTGCCAGCAGTAACCGGGACAGACGGGAAGCTTTCTTT. Its protein is CASSNRDRREAFF.

This clonotype was seen only a few times. The chain couples TRBV28 to TRBJ1-4; D ambiguous. In germline, CDR1 is MDHEN, CDR2 SYDVKM. V lost 6 bases, J lost 8 bases, and 13 bases lay in between. The CDR3 contains 13 residues. Here the CDR3 DNA reads TGTGCCAGCAGCTCCGGGCCCGAAGAAAAACTGTTTTTT. Its translation is CASSSGPEEKLFF.

At least ten counts were recorded for this clonotype. The chain recombines TRBV4-2 with TRBJ2-3; D gene ambiguous. The V gene lost 4 bases and the J gene lost 0 bases, with 11 bases spanning the gap. This CDR3 is built from 15 residues. Germline assignment: CDR1 LGHNA and CDR2 YNFKEQ. The CDR3 loop reads CASSPNYESTDTQYF. As DNA, the CDR3 is TGTGCCAGCAGCCCCAACTACGAAAGCACAGATACGCAGTATTTT.

This clonotype came up many times. Because the CDR3's place on the DNA is in doubt, the DNA is left out and the CDR3 is given as listed by TCRdb. The chain has TRBV29-1 and TRBJ2-7; TRBD1, the table's D call, was not compared with the DNA. Germline V gives CDR1 SQVTM, CDR2 ANQGSEA. The CDR3 spans 15 amino acids, including both terminal residues. The CDR3 is CSVVGLVGQGASEYF.

Many counts were recorded for this clonotype. This chain uses TRBV5-5 with TRBJ2-2, with 7 nucleotides matching TRBD1. V was clipped by 4 bases and J by 5 bases; unmatched bases: 5. Looked up from germline, CDR1 is SGHKS and CDR2 is YYEKEE (reference sequence). The CDR3 length is 14 residues. Here the CDR3 DNA reads TGTGCCAGCAGCCCTGTGACAGGGACCGGGGAGCTGTTTTTT. Its translation: CASSPVTGTGELFF.

This clonotype was seen ten or more times. The CDR3 nucleotides are TGTGCCAGCAGCTTAGTCCAGCGGGAGGGCCCGGAGACCCAGTACTTC. Protein: CASSLVQREGPETQYF. This chain uses TRBV13 with TRBJ2-5; the match to TRBD2 covers 10 bases. With V trimmed by 1 base and J by 5 bases, 7 bases remained unmatched. Germline CDR1 PRHDT, CDR2 FYEKMQ (reference sequence). This CDR3 spans 16 amino acids. Together with reference TRBV13 and TRBJ2-5, the CDR3 gives the full variable domain: AAGVIQSPRHLIKEKRETATLKCYPIPRHDTVYWYQQGPGQDPQFLISFYEKMQSDKGSIPDRFSAQQFSDYHSELNMSSLELGDSALYFCASSLVQREGPETQYFGPGTRLLVL.

The V gene is TRBV18, the J gene TRBJ2-2, with 8 bases fitting TRBD1. V lost 3 bases and J lost 3; bases outside the gene matches: 12. The CDR3 covers 18 residues. Germline V CDR1 and CDR2: KGHSH, LQKENI. The CDR3 DNA reads TGTGCCAGCTCACCCTACTTTCCCGGGACAGGCTACACCGGGGAGCTGTTTTTT. Its protein is CASSPYFPGTGYTGELFF.

The genes are TRBV7-2 and TRBJ1-1; 7 nucleotides line up with TRBD1. With 4 bases clipped from V and 2 bases from J, the junction kept 4 bases outside the gene matches. Germline V CDR1 and CDR2: SGHTA, FQGNSA. The CDR3 is 14 residues long. CDR3 in DNA: TGTGCCAGCAGCTCATACAGGGGAAACACTGAAGCTTTCTTT. Translation: CASSSYRGNTEAFF.